This T cell receptor beta chain was captured by sequencing in a study of Graves' ophthalmopathy and Graves' hyperthyroidism. Across the whole study: Peripheral blood was collected at initial diagnosis, before any treatment. Study findings and constraints: Blood repertoires reportedly contained most expanded thyroid clonotypes above 0.001 frequency.

The germline V gene encodes CDR1 LGHNA and CDR2 YSLEER. The CDR3 length is 15 residues. With 0 bases removed from V and 3 bases from J, the gap between germline ends came to 9 bases. Reliance was placed on clinical symptoms, serum thyroxine, TRAb, thyroid ultrasound and orbital computed tomography for diagnosis. This clonotype was found a few times. Its target is unknown. Amplified TCR beta CDR3 regions were obtained using RNA transcripts as template. HTBI primers primed a first-round RT-PCR, and a second-round multiplex PCR followed. Each CDR3 protein gets one entry after TCRdb re-called the multiplex PCR reads with MiXCR. The repertoire holds some 750,000 distinct CDR3 sequences, with 35% to 50% as singletons.

The rearrangement uses TRBV4-3 and TRBJ1-5, with D maybe TRBD1 (5 bases). This TCR was recovered from an adult man with Graves' ophthalmopathy. Sample: peripheral blood. CDR3 sequence: CASSQDRTPNQPQHF. CDR3 DNA sequence: TGCGCCAGCAGCCAAGATCGGACACCCAATCAGCCCCAGCATTTT.